The rows below give T cell receptor beta chains drawn from one sample of a study of CD8+CD57+ T cells in acquired aplastic anemia. Via MiXCR, TCRdb re-called the reads, giving one row per CDR3 protein. The data contain approximately 270,000 distinct CDR3 sequences, roughly three fifths of them singletons. The sequencing input was sorted CD4+, CD8+, or CD8+CD57+ T cells (not recorded which) from PBMCs. The source is a human donor with severe aplastic anemia or a healthy control (not recorded which). Each CDR3 is given with its conserved first and last residue. The D gene is left open where the match is weak. Size values are once, few and many counts, or a class for expanded clones, and some rows have none.

j_gene | v_gene | abundance | d_gene | CDR3aa | CDR3nt
TRBJ1-6 | TRBV7-9 | NA | NA | CASSLTQGNSPLHF | TGTGCCAGCAGCTTAACTCAGGGAAATTCACCCCTCCACTTT
TRBJ2-1 | TRBV12-5 | many | TRBD2 | CASGKGLAGRSAYNEQFF | TGTGCTAGTGGTAAAGGACTAGCGGGGCGGTCTGCCTACAATGAGCAGTTCTTC
TRBJ2-5 | TRBV7-9 | NA | TRBD1 | CAIRGTGEETQYF | TGTGCCATCAGGGGGACAGGGGAAGAGACCCAGTACTTC
TRBJ1-6 | TRBV7-2 | NA | NA | CASKGTGSFSPLHF | TGTGCCAGCAAAGGGACGGGATCATTCTCACCCCTCCACTTT
TRBJ1-1 | TRBV7-3 | NA | NA | CASSPGSGIAFF | TGTGCCAGCAGCCCTGGATCGGGTATAGCTTTCTTT
TRBJ1-1 | TRBV7-2 | NA | NA | CASSLRSLNTEAFF | TGTGCCAGCAGCTTGAGAAGCTTGAACACTGAAGCTTTCTTT
TRBJ1-1 | TRBV9 | NA | NA | CASSVGGVSEAFF | TGTGCCAGCAGCGTAGGCGGGGTAAGTGAAGCTTTCTTT
TRBJ1-1 | TRBV6-5 | NA | NA | CASSRKGANTEAFF | TGTGCCAGCAGTCGTAAGGGAGCGAACACTGAAGCTTTCTTT
TRBJ2-1 | TRBV29-1 | NA | TRBD1 | CSERQGAGEQFF | TGCAGCGAGAGACAGGGGGCAGGTGAGCAGTTTTTC
TRBJ2-7 | TRBV4-1 | NA | TRBD1 | CASSPFQGVDYEQYF | TGCGCCAGCAGCCCGTTCCAGGGGGTTGACTACGAGCAGTACTTC
TRBJ2-2 | TRBV7-9 | many | TRBD2 | CASSLKDLPLAGANTGELFF | TGTGCCAGCAGCTTAAAGGATCTCCCCCTAGCGGGCGCGAACACCGGGGAGCTGTTTTTT
TRBJ2-7 | TRBV14 | NA | TRBD1 | CASSPGTAAYEQYF | TGTGCCAGCAGCCCCGGGACAGCGGCATACGAGCAGTACTTC
TRBJ1-1 | TRBV20-1 | many | NA | CSATNLRGFTNTEAFF | TGCAGTGCTACGAACCTTCGGGGATTCACGAACACTGAAGCTTTCTTT